A single sample is the source of the 25 T cell receptor beta chains below, sequenced in a study of beta chain features in type 1 diabetes. Investigators reverse transcribed all isolated RNA, so they sequenced expressed TCRB transcripts. Measured with immunoSEQ multiplex PCR; TCRdb has only the in-frame clones, and not every one. Here the sample spans 110,000 to 150,000 clones, about 7.1% being singletons. Source material: central memory CD4+ T cells from blood. Receptors were obtained from a woman in her thirties in good health.

This clone was picked up a small number of times. The chain uses TRBV28 and TRBJ2-7, with D possibly TRBD1 on 7 matching bases. This CDR3 is 15 amino acids long. V was clipped by 4 bases and J by 3 bases, with 16 bases between them. The V gene's germline CDR1 is MDHEN and CDR2 SYDVKM. The CDR3 coding sequence is TGTGCCAGCAGTTCAGGGGGGACGCAAATCTACGAGCAGTACTTC. Its protein is CASSSGGTQIYEQYF.

The V call is TRBV4-1, the J call TRBJ2-7; 7 nucleotides match TRBD2. This CDR3 has 14 amino acids. V was pared by 4 bases and J by 2 bases, with 5 bases of the junction left unmatched. Germline CDR1 MGHRA, CDR2 YSYEKL. The CDR3 DNA sequence: TGCGCCAGCAGCCCCCAGCGGGACCCCTACGAGCAGTACTTC. Its protein is CASSPQRDPYEQYF.

This clone was found a few times. The CDR3 loop is CASLMTGRTEAFF. The CDR3 DNA reads as TGTGCCAGCCTGATGACCGGGAGGACTGAAGCTTTCTTT. The chain uses TRBV6-1 and TRBJ1-1, with D uncertain. Trimming left V 8 bases short and J 5 bases short, with 15 bases between. CDR1 MNHNS and CDR2 SASEGT come from the germline V gene. The CDR3 consists of 13 residues.

This clone was counted only a few times. V and J are TRBV5-1 and TRBJ2-7, with 10 bases matching TRBD2. Germline V gene lookup returns CDR1 SGHRS and CDR2 YFSETQ. The trim removed 3 bases at V and 6 bases at J, leaving 6 bases unmatched. This CDR3 comprises 14 residues. As DNA, the CDR3 is TGCGCCAGCAGCTGGAGCGGGAGGGCCGCCGAGCAGTACTTC. It codes for CASSWSGRAAEQYF.

This clone has more than one count but fewer than ten. The chain is built from TRBV28 and TRBJ2-3, with D possibly matching TRBD2 (6 bases). Trimming pared 7 bases from V and 1 base from J, leaving 15 bases between. The CDR3 is 15 residues long. From germline, CDR1 is MDHEN and CDR2 SYDVKM. In DNA, the CDR3 is TGTGCCAGCATCCCCTCCGGGAGCGGCACAGATACGCAGTATTTT. Encoded protein: CASIPSGSGTDTQYF.

This clone was observed a few times. The CDR3 region has the DNA TGTGCCATCAGTGATTCCAAAGTTGCGCAAGAGACCCAGTACTTC. Protein product: CAISDSKVAQETQYF. The chain joins TRBV10-3 to TRBJ2-5; no clear D. The V end was cut by 3 bases, the J end by 2 bases, with 13 bases between. The CDR3 sequence is 15 residues long. Germline assignment: CDR1 ENHRY and CDR2 SYGVKD.

This clone was found a few times. The rearrangement uses TRBV19 and TRBJ2-7; 8 bases are a match to TRBD1. The germline V gene encodes CDR1 LNHDA and CDR2 SQIVND (reference sequence). There are 15 residues in the CDR3. V trimming: 5 bases; J trimming: 6 bases; junction bases outside the gene matches: 12. The CDR3 sequence: CASSPWRQGRREQYF. The CDR3 DNA follows: TGTGCCAGTAGTCCGTGGAGACAGGGGCGGCGCGAGCAGTACTTC.

This clone was observed a handful of times. The J gene is TRBJ2-5, the V gene TRBV4-3, with TRBD2 matching 10 bases. Trimming cost V 2 bases and J 5 bases; bases outside gene matches: 11. CDR3 length: 17 amino acids. Germline-derived CDR1 and CDR2 are LGHNA and YSLEER. CDR3: CASSQLPASGSYETQYF. CDR3 DNA sequence: TGCGCCAGCAGCCAACTTCCAGCTAGCGGGAGTTATGAGACCCAGTACTTC.

This clone was detected only a few times. V and J are TRBV2 and TRBJ1-5; 7 bases fit TRBD1. There are 16 residues in the CDR3. V lost 4 bases to trimming and J lost 6 bases; unmatched junction nucleotides: 12. The germline CDR1 and CDR2 sequences are SNHLY and FYNNEI. The CDR3 loop is CASSALGGGGFQPQHF. CDR3 bases: TGTGCCAGCAGTGCTCTTGGAGGGGGCGGATTTCAGCCCCAGCATTTT.

The gene calls are TRBV2 and TRBJ1-5; no reliable D call. The CDR3 contains 13 residues. Trimming left V 6 bases short and J 2 bases short, with 8 bases between. Germline CDR1 is SNHLY and CDR2 is FYNNEI. CDR3 DNA: TGTGCCAGCAGGGTAACGGGCAATCAGCCCCAGCATTTT. This gives the protein CASRVTGNQPQHF.

This clone occurred many times. The V call is TRBV11-1, the J call TRBJ2-5; perhaps TRBD2 as D (6 bases). Germline CDR1 and CDR2: SGHAT and FQDESV (reference sequence). Trimming removed 4 bases from V and 1 base from J, with 10 bases in between. The CDR3 extends over 14 amino acids. DNA for the CDR3: TGTGCCAGCAGCTCGGTGGGACTCCAAGAGACCCAGTACTTC. Translated, it gives CASSSVGLQETQYF. Complete variable domain (other parts from reference TRBV11-1 and TRBJ2-5): EAEVAQSPRYKITEKSQAVAFWCDPISGHATLYWYRQILGQGPELLVQFQDESVVDDSQLPKDRFSAERLKGVDSTLKIQPAELGDSAMYLCASSSVGLQETQYFGPGTRLLVL.

The rearrangement uses TRBV5-5 and TRBJ2-5, with TRBD2 matching over 7 bases. The CDR3 is 15 residues long. The ends lost 1 base at V and 4 bases at J; junction bases unmatched: 7. The germline CDR1 and CDR2 sequences are SGHKS and YYEKEE (reference sequence). CDR3 in amino acids: CASSLLGVAGETQYF. The CDR3 DNA sequence: TGTGCCAGCAGCTTGTTAGGGGTAGCGGGAGAGACCCAGTACTTC.

This clone was seen more than once but under ten times. This CDR3 is also generated by other DNA sequences in the sample. The chain recombines TRBV7-3 with TRBJ2-1, with 7 bases lining up with TRBD1. After removal of 3 bases from V and 8 bases from J, the junction contained 4 bases not matched to a gene. CDR3 length: 13 residues. Germline lookup yields CDR1 SGHTA and CDR2 FQGTGA. Here the CDR3 reads CASSFDRVDEQFF. CDR3 coding DNA: TGTGCCAGCAGCTTCGACAGGGTCGATGAGCAGTTCTTC.

The chain has TRBV30 and TRBJ1-5; TRBD1 agrees at 9 bases. The CDR3 runs to 16 residues. From germline, CDR1 is GTSNPN and CDR2 SVGIG (reference sequence). The J segment lost 2 bases and the V segment lost 3 bases, leaving 8 bases of the junction unmatched. This chain's CDR3 is CAWSGQGFRGNQPQHF. The CDR3 DNA reads as TGTGCCTGGAGCGGACAGGGGTTTCGGGGCAATCAGCCCCAGCATTTT.

This clone has just a few counts. The rearrangement joins TRBV28 to TRBJ1-5; TRBD1 aligns across 7 bases. CDR1 MDHEN and CDR2 SYDVKM come from the germline V gene. The CDR3 length is 17 residues. J was trimmed by 0 bases and V by 4 bases; bases with no gene match: 9. CDR3: CASSSTGRRNSNQPQHF. As DNA, the CDR3 is TGTGCCAGCAGTTCGACAGGGCGGCGGAATAGCAATCAGCCCCAGCATTTT.

This clone was counted ten times or more. The CDR3 spells CASSPKDRVSYEQYF. The CDR3 DNA sequence: TGTGCCAGCAGCCCGAAGGACAGGGTCTCCTACGAGCAGTACTTC. J is TRBJ2-7 and V is TRBV6-5; 8 bases are a match to TRBD1. CDR1 MNHEY and CDR2 SVGAGI come from the germline V gene. After removal of 6 bases from V and 0 bases from J, the junction contained 7 bases not matched to a gene. This CDR3 contains 15 residues.

J is TRBJ2-7 and V is TRBV4-2; 7 positions agree with TRBD2. The V segment lost 0 bases and the J segment 0 bases; nucleotides outside the gene matches: 8. Germline V CDR1 and CDR2: LGHNA, YNFKEQ. The CDR3 extends over 17 amino acids. CDR3 in amino acids: CASSQDFASGYSYEQYF. The DNA of the CDR3 is TGTGCCAGCAGCCAAGATTTTGCTAGCGGATACTCCTACGAGCAGTACTTC.

This clone occurred a few times. Here the CDR3 DNA reads TGTGCCTGGAGTCGACAGGGATCCTATAGCAATCAGCCCCAGCATTTT. Its translation is CAWSRQGSYSNQPQHF. V and J are TRBV30 and TRBJ1-5, with 7 bases fitting TRBD1. Germline V CDR1 and CDR2: GTSNPN, SVGIG (reference sequence). The CDR3 loop spans 16 amino acids. After removal of 2 bases from V and 0 bases from J, the junction contained 7 bases not matched to a gene. The variable domain in full, completed from reference TRBV30 and TRBJ1-5, reads SQTIHQWPATLVQPVGSPLSLECTVEGTSNPNLYWYRQAAGRGLQLLFYSVGIGQISSEVPQNLSASRPQDRQFILSSKKLLLSDSGFYLCAWSRQGSYSNQPQHFGDGTRLSIL.

This chain links TRBV30 with TRBJ1-1, with 8 bases lining up with TRBD1. The germline gives CDR1 GTSNPN, CDR2 SVGIG (reference sequence). The CDR3 runs 14 residues. The trim removed 5 bases at V and 1 base at J, leaving 6 bases unmatched. In DNA, the CDR3 is TGTGCCTGGGTACGCAGGGGGCGGAACACTGAAGCTTTCTTT. Protein sequence: CAWVRRGRNTEAFF.

Ten or more counts support this clone. The rearrangement links TRBV19 to TRBJ1-4, with 7 bases fitting TRBD1. The CDR3 runs to 14 residues. V was pared by 10 bases and J by 3 bases, with 8 bases of the junction left unmatched. Germline V gene data show CDR1 as LNHDA and CDR2 as SQIVND (reference sequence). CDR3 amino acids: CATAPGTANEKLFF. Written as DNA, the CDR3 is TGTGCCACCGCCCCCGGGACAGCTAATGAAAAACTGTTTTTT.

The chain carries TRBV11-2 and TRBJ2-7; D is perhaps TRBD1 (6 bases). Germline V gives CDR1 SGHAT, CDR2 FQNNGV. V was cut by 3 bases and J by 0 bases, with 9 bases left in between. The CDR3 runs 14 residues. CDR3 region: CASSLDSTSYEQYF. For the CDR3, the DNA is TGTGCCAGCAGCTTGGACAGCACCTCCTACGAGCAGTACTTC.

Ten or more counts support this clone. The chain combines TRBV7-9 with TRBJ2-6, with D possibly TRBD2 on 5 matching bases. This CDR3 region has 15 residues. From germline, CDR1 is SEHNR and CDR2 FQNEAQ (reference sequence). Trimming took off 5 bases at V and 1 base at J, with 9 bases between the two ends. DNA of the CDR3: TGTGCCAGCAGCGTTAGGAGGTCTGGGGCCAACGTCCTGACTTTC. Protein product: CASSVRRSGANVLTF.

This clone was counted a few times. The J gene is TRBJ2-5, the V gene TRBV25-1; TRBD2 matches at 10 bases. Germline trimming cut 4 bases from V and 11 bases from J; bases unmatched to any gene: 7. CDR1 is MGHDK and CDR2 is SYGVNS in the germline V gene. The CDR3 contains 13 residues. CDR3 sequence (DNA): TGTGCCAGCAGTGGGCTAGCGGGAGATGTGCAGTACTTC. Amino acids: CASSGLAGDVQYF.

This clone was recorded many times. The J gene is TRBJ2-3, the V gene TRBV27; the D gene is possibly TRBD2 (6 bases). Looked up from germline, CDR1 is MNHEY and CDR2 is SMNVEV (reference sequence). The length of the CDR3 is 16 residues. The germline V and J ends were trimmed by 5 bases and 2 bases, with 17 bases remaining between them. CDR3 in amino acids: CASSPSPRDFTDTQYF. CDR3 DNA: TGTGCCAGCAGTCCATCCCCCAGGGACTTCACAGATACGCAGTATTTT.

This chain uses TRBV2 with TRBJ2-7; tentative D call: TRBD1 (5 bases). The CDR3 sequence is 14 residues long. Germline assignment: CDR1 SNHLY and CDR2 FYNNEI. Trimming removed 5 bases at V and 2 bases at J, with 13 bases between. Written as DNA, the CDR3 is TGTGCCAGCAGTTTTAGCCAGGGCCCCTACGAGCAGTACTTC. Amino acid sequence: CASSFSQGPYEQYF.